This T cell receptor beta chain comes out of a study of response to subunit inactivated influenza vaccine. Study-level findings and limits: Every seasonal influenza vaccination brings in few new T cells, the authors suggested.

TCRdb re-called the RT-PCR reads through MiXCR, storing one row per CDR3 protein. This table holds roughly 790,000 distinct CDR3 sequences, 21% found once. CDR3 size: 13 residues. The V and J ends lost 6 bases and 5 bases respectively, with 13 bases between them. Germline V lookup: CDR1 MNHNS, CDR2 SASEGT. To note about this clonotype: The antigen is unknown.

The V gene is TRBV6-1, the J gene TRBJ1-2; a possible D gene is TRBD1 (6 bases). Source: PBMCs from blood, taken about 5 days after vaccination. The source is a man between 45 and 60 years old who received an inactivated influenza vaccine. The DNA for the CDR3 is TGTGCCAGCAGACCGGACAGCAATTATGGCTACACCTTC. This translates into CASRPDSNYGYTF.